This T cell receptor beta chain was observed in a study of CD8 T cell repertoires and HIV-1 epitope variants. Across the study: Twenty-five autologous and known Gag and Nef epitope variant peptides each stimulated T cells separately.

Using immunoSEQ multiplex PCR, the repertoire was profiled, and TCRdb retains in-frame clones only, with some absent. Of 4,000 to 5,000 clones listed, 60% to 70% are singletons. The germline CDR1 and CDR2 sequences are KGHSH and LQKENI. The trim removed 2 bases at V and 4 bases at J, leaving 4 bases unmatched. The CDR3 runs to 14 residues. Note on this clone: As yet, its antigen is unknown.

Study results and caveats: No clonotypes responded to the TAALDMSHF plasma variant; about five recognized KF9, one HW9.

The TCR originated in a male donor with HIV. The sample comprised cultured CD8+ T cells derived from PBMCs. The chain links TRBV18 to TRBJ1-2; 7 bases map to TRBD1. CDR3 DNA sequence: TGTGCCAGCTCACCAGAAGGGGGCCTCTATGGCTACACCTTC. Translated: CASSPEGGLYGYTF.